The present entry profiles one T cell receptor beta chain with its context. This CDR3 has 14 residues. V dropped 0 bases and J dropped 5 bases, with 11 bases sitting between them. The germline gives CDR1 MNHEY, CDR2 SVGAGI. This record comes from a study of blood T cell repertoires in COVID-19. Background on the study: Spain, Italy and the United States supplied samples that represented acute and convalescent COVID-19.

Authors' methods: Reference gene primer amplification in the assay estimated nucleated cell counts. Repertoires were generated with immunoSEQ multiplex PCR, while TCRdb's copy carries only in-frame clones and drops some. V, J and clone size are taken as reported in that table, and D and trimming were inferred from the DNA itself. The table shows more than 150,000 clones, with roughly 90% occurring only once. This sequence was found in a man aged 50 or older with acute or convalescent COVID-19. The gene calls are TRBV6-5 and TRBJ2-7; a weak D match, TRBD1 (5 bases). Material for sequencing was peripheral blood. The CDR3 bases are TGTGCCAGCAGTTACTCCAAGGGGCTGGACGAGCAGTACTTC. It specifies CASSYSKGLDEQYF.